The 17 T cell receptor beta chains presented below share a single source sample, sequenced in a study of CD8 T cells in Susac syndrome (dated by TCRdb to the late 2010s). The library was produced with the immunoSEQ multiplex PCR assay. RNA was extracted with the RNeasy kit and roughly 0.45 to 1 ug was reverse transcribed using random hexamers. Through fastp at Q25 and MiXCR, TCRdb rebuilt clones from the public reads, retaining in-frame beta chains. Entries that share a CDR3 protein sequence are merged under the most common genes and DNA. The sample contains about 150,000 distinct CDR3 sequences, nearly 97% of them found a single time. The ten largest clones add up to around 0.15% of the sample. The sequenced material came from CD8+ T cells from PBMCs. The receptors were gathered from a human donor with multiple sclerosis.

The V call is TRBV12-3 or TRBV12-4, the J call TRBJ2-3, with TRBD2 matching over 10 bases. Trimming at V came to 5 bases and at J to 4 bases, leaving 12 bases not matched to a gene. CDR3 size: 17 residues. The CDR3 spells CASSLLYSGGAPDTQYF. The CDR3 region has the DNA TGTGCCAGCAGTCTCCTGTACAGCGGGGGGGCCCCAGATACGCAGTATTTT.

This chain's CDR3 is CSVLEVVYSLNEQFF. In DNA, the CDR3 is TGCAGCGTCCTAGAGGTTGTTTATTCACTCAATGAGCAGTTCTTC. The chain uses TRBV29-1 and TRBJ2-1; no reliable D call. The CDR3 extends over 15 amino acids. Trimming took off 6 bases at V and 6 bases at J, with 21 bases between the two ends. CDR1 and CDR2 (germline): SQVTM, ANQGSEA.

V gene TRBV13 combines with J gene TRBJ2-5, with 9 bases identical to TRBD1. CDR1 is PRHDT and CDR2 is FYEKMQ in the germline V gene (reference sequence). The V gene end was trimmed by 5 bases and the J gene end by 2 bases; junction bases not matched to a gene: 3. This CDR3 is 14 amino acids long. CDR3 protein: CASSTQGAQETQYF. The CDR3 nucleotides are TGTGCCAGCAGCACACAGGGGGCTCAAGAGACCCAGTACTTC.

The chain uses TRBV29-1 and TRBJ2-7; tentatively, D is TRBD1 (7 bases). The CDR3 is 12 residues long. Between the trimmed V and J ends, which lost 6 bases and 2 bases, there was a span of 11 bases. From germline, CDR1 is SQVTM and CDR2 ANQGSEA. In DNA form, the CDR3 reads TGCAGCGTCGCGGGACAGACCTACGAGCAGTACTTC. Translated, it gives CSVAGQTYEQYF.

V is TRBV12-3 or TRBV12-4 and J is TRBJ2-3; tentative D call: TRBD2 (5 bases). This CDR3 comprises 12 residues. The ends were cut back, 3 bases at V and 11 bases at J, with 12 bases in the middle. DNA of the CDR3: TGTGCCAGCAGTTTGGGAGCCCCCCAGCAGTATTTT. Translating it yields CASSLGAPQQYF.

The CDR3 protein is CATTYDGTQYF. CDR3 DNA sequence: TGTGCCACCACCTATGACGGTACGCAGTATTTT. The chain combines TRBV6-1 with TRBJ2-3; D gene uncertain. The CDR3 loop spans 11 amino acids. The germline V gene encodes CDR1 MNHNS and CDR2 SASEGT. Trimming stripped 10 bases from V and 8 bases from J, with 13 bases between.

V gene TRBV2 combines with J gene TRBJ2-1; tentatively, D is TRBD1 (6 bases). V lost 9 bases to trimming and J lost 6 bases, with 12 bases between them. Germline CDR1 SNHLY, CDR2 FYNNEI. The CDR3 contains 12 residues. CDR3 nucleotides: TGTGCCAGACAGGGTGGGGCCAATGAGCAGTTCTTC. It translates to CARQGGANEQFF.

J is TRBJ2-7 and V is TRBV7-8; no firm D call. Trimming cost V 0 bases and J 0 bases, with 12 bases left between them. Germline V CDR1 and CDR2: SGHVS, FQNEAQ. The CDR3 has 16 residues. In DNA, the CDR3 is TGTGCCAGCAGCTTAGCGCTTAGAGCAGCCTCCTACGAGCAGTACTTC. It translates to CASSLALRAASYEQYF. Together with reference TRBV7-8 and TRBJ2-7, the CDR3 gives the full variable domain: GAGVSQSPRYKVAKRGQDVALRCDPISGHVSLFWYQQALGQGPEFLTYFQNEAQLDKSGLPSDRFFAERPEGSVSTLKIQRTQQEDSAVYLCASSLALRAASYEQYFGPGTRLTVT.

This chain uses TRBV12-3 or TRBV12-4 with TRBJ2-7, with TRBD1 matching 7 bases. The length of the CDR3 is 14 residues. Trimming took 8 bases from V and 6 from J; bases not matched to a gene: 13. CDR3: CASERGEGALEQYF. In DNA, the CDR3 is TGTGCCAGCGAAAGGGGAGAGGGGGCCCTCGAGCAGTACTTC.

This clonotype appeared once. This chain links TRBV20-1 with TRBJ2-5; a weak D match, TRBD2 (7 bases). The CDR3 is 15 residues long. Germline V gives CDR1 DFQATT, CDR2 SNEGSKA (reference sequence). The V and J ends lost 0 bases and 4 bases respectively, with 15 bases between them. For the CDR3, the DNA is TGCAGTGCTAGAGATTATAGGGGGGGCTTAGAGACCCAGTACTTC. It is translated as CSARDYRGGLETQYF.

The rearrangement links TRBV13 to TRBJ1-2; 7 nucleotides agree with TRBD1. This CDR3 spans 14 amino acids. CDR1 and CDR2 (germline): PRHDT, FYEKMQ (reference sequence). V trimming: 2 bases; J trimming: 3 bases; junction bases outside the gene matches: 3. The CDR3 DNA is TGTGCCAGCAGCTTACGACAGGGTGACTATGGCTACACCTTC. It is translated as CASSLRQGDYGYTF.

The chain joins TRBV29-1 to TRBJ2-1; D possibly corresponds to TRBD2 (6 bases). V was cut by 7 bases and J by 2 bases, with 9 bases left in between. Germline loops: CDR1 SQVTM, CDR2 ANQGSEA. This CDR3 spans 12 amino acids. The CDR3 bases are TGCAGCGCAGGAGGGACCTACAATGAGCAGTTCTTC. This encodes CSAGGTYNEQFF.

The rearrangement joins TRBV11-1 to TRBJ2-1; D remains ambiguous. Germline CDR1 and CDR2: SGHAT and FQDESV (reference sequence). The CDR3 extends over 11 amino acids. V was clipped by 5 bases and J by 12 bases, with 11 bases between them. The CDR3 bases are TGTGCCAGCAGCCAGGATATCTGGCAGTTCTTC. This gives the protein CASSQDIWQFF.

The chain employs TRBV7-9 and TRBJ1-2; D is uncertain. The length of the CDR3 is 13 residues. Trimming cost V 2 bases and J 8 bases, with 12 bases left between them. The germline V gene encodes CDR1 SEHNR and CDR2 FQNEAQ (reference sequence). The CDR3 here is CASSLLGYEGYTF. CDR3 coding DNA: TGTGCCAGCAGCTTACTGGGGTATGAAGGCTACACCTTC.

J is TRBJ1-5 and V is TRBV28; TRBD1 matches 8 bases. The CDR3 contains 13 residues. Trimming removed 8 bases from V and 3 bases from J; junction bases left unmatched: 3. In germline, CDR1 is MDHEN, CDR2 SYDVKM. The CDR3: CASWTGNNQPQHF. CDR3 DNA sequence: TGTGCCAGCTGGACAGGGAACAATCAGCCCCAGCATTTT. Together with reference TRBV28 and TRBJ1-5, the CDR3 gives the full variable domain: DVKVTQSSRYLVKRTGEKVFLECVQDMDHENMFWYRQDPGLGLRLIYFSYDVKMKEKGDIPEGYSVSREKKERFSLILESASTNQTSMYLCASWTGNNQPQHFGDGTRLSIL.

The chain joins TRBV23-1 to TRBJ1-6; no clear D. TRBV23-1 counts as an open reading frame of uncertain function. Trimming removed 7 bases from V and 10 bases from J, with 23 bases in between. This CDR3 region has 16 residues. This CDR3 reads CASIQLGGQAGSPLHF. CDR3 nucleotides: TGCGCCAGCATCCAATTGGGTGGCCAGGCTGGCTCACCCCTCCACTTT.

This clonotype appeared once. This chain joins TRBV12-3 or TRBV12-4 and TRBJ2-5; TRBD2 aligns across 12 bases. With 4 bases clipped from V and 4 bases from J, the junction kept 1 base outside the gene matches. The CDR3 has 14 amino acids. DNA for the CDR3: TGTGCCAGCAGTTCACTAGCGGGGGGAGAGACCCAGTACTTC. It codes for CASSSLAGGETQYF.